This entry describes one TCR beta chain. What it recognizes is unknown. This specimen belongs to a study of cytomegalovirus exposure and HLA in healthy donors. General study points: The dataset shows that most TCR sequences were rare, while some public TCRs occurred in many donors. In a later analysis, a missense DCLRE1C variant was linked to TCR beta V- and J-gene trimming.

PCR was performed using 60 Vbeta and 13 Jbeta primers. The repertoire was sequenced with immunoSEQ multiplex PCR; TCRdb's copy has only in-frame clones and lacks some. Among roughly 140,000 clones, roughly 85% were seen once, and the ten largest hold 0.55% to 0.8%. V gave up 5 bases and J gave up 6 bases, with 17 bases separating them. The CDR3 covers 15 residues. CDR1 is SGHTA, CDR2 FQGNSA, per germline. The V and J genes are TRBV7-2 and TRBJ2-4; tentative D call: TRBD1 (6 bases). Source material: PBMCs. This clonotype originated in a male donor in good health and CMV-seronegative. CDR3 bases: TGTGCCAGCAGCCATAGTCACGGACAGACAAACATTCAGTACTTC. Protein: CASSHSHGQTNIQYF.